The 14 T cell receptor beta chains listed next were all sequenced from one sample in a study of CD8 T cells in ankylosing spondylitis. Via MiXCR, TCRdb re-called the 5' RACE reads, giving one row per CDR3 protein. The sample consists of 200,000 to 250,000 distinct CDR3 sequences, 10% to 13% of them appearing once. Source material: blood, either unsorted or a sorted T cell fraction (not recorded which). These receptors came from a male donor with ankylosing spondylitis or in good health (not recorded which).

This clonotype was seen at least ten times. The chain links TRBV5-1 to TRBJ2-7, with 9 bases fitting TRBD1. There are 17 residues in the CDR3. V lost 2 bases to trimming and J lost 4 bases; unmatched junction nucleotides: 13. CDR1 is SGHRS, CDR2 YFSETQ, per germline. CDR3 nucleotide sequence: TGCGCCAGCAGCTTCCTCGCCTCTGGACAGGGGCAATACGAGCAGTACTTC. Amino acid sequence: CASSFLASGQGQYEQYF.

As concerns this clonotype: One base away lies a much larger clone, so this may be a sequencing read error. V gene TRBV5-1 combines with J gene TRBJ1-1; 7 bases map to TRBD1. The CDR3 spans 15 residues. CDR1 is SGHRS and CDR2 is YFSETQ in the germline V gene. V lost 0 bases to trimming and J lost 1 base; unmatched junction nucleotides: 3. The CDR3 spells CASSLAPGGNTEAFF. The CDR3 nucleotides are TGCGCCAGCAGCTTGGCCCCAGGGGGGAACACTGAAGCTTTCTTT.

This clonotype was picked up many times. V and J are TRBV29-1 and TRBJ2-2, with TRBD2 matching 9 bases. The germline CDR1 and CDR2 sequences are SQVTM and ANQGSEA. The CDR3 runs 14 residues. V lost 4 bases to trimming and J lost 1 base; unmatched junction nucleotides: 1. CDR3 sequence (DNA): TGCAGCGTTGGCGGGAGGGGGAACACCGGGGAGCTGTTTTTT. This sequence encodes CSVGGRGNTGELFF.

This clonotype was detected many times. The chain employs TRBV14 and TRBJ1-2, with TRBD1 as a possible D gene (6 bases). This CDR3 has 16 amino acids. Germline lookup yields CDR1 SGHDN and CDR2 FVKESK. V lost 0 bases to trimming and J lost 7 bases, with 18 bases between them. The DNA for the CDR3 is TGTGCCAGCAGCCAAGAAGTTGGCAGGGGAACTGGTGGCTACACCTTC. Translating gives CASSQEVGRGTGGYTF.

The chain employs TRBV20-1 and TRBJ1-2; no clear D gene. In germline, CDR1 is DFQATT, CDR2 SNEGSKA (reference sequence). Trimming took 4 bases from V and 5 from J, leaving 11 bases between them. The CDR3 runs 12 residues. CDR3 amino acids: CSAKITTYGYTF. The CDR3 DNA sequence: TGCAGTGCTAAAATCACCACTTATGGCTACACCTTC.

This clonotype was seen a few times. The V gene is TRBV7-8, the J gene TRBJ1-4; D possibly corresponds to TRBD1 (5 bases). The CDR3 sequence is 15 residues long. Germline loops: CDR1 SGHVS, CDR2 FQNEAQ. V dropped 3 bases and J dropped 8 bases, with 16 bases sitting between them. CDR3: CASSFIGGRREKLFF. The CDR3 DNA reads as TGTGCCAGCAGCTTCATTGGGGGTCGAAGGGAAAAACTGTTTTTT.

The table lists this clonotype with many counts. The chain uses TRBV10-3 and TRBJ2-7; TRBD2 is a possible D gene (6 bases). V was pared by 3 bases and J by 4 bases, with 16 bases between. The CDR3 runs 15 residues. Looked up from germline, CDR1 is ENHRY and CDR2 is SYGVKD. This chain's CDR3 is CAISDAGAGRYEQYF. CDR3 sequence (DNA): TGTGCCATCAGTGATGCCGGAGCAGGGAGGTACGAGCAGTACTTC.

This clonotype was recorded a few times. The chain is built from TRBV7-9 and TRBJ2-3; maybe TRBD2 (5 bases). Germline loops: CDR1 SEHNR, CDR2 FQNEAQ (reference sequence). With 7 bases removed from V and 5 bases from J, the gap between germline ends came to 25 bases. The CDR3 extends over 17 amino acids. The CDR3, as DNA: TGTGCCAGCACCCAGTCCAGCGGCAGGCCAGAGGAAGATACGCAGTATTTT. As protein: CASTQSSGRPEEDTQYF.

The J gene is TRBJ2-6, the V gene TRBV13; D is possibly TRBD2 (7 bases). The CDR3 has 18 residues. Germline CDR1 reads PRHDT; CDR2 reads FYEKMQ (reference sequence). The V end was cut by 4 bases, the J end by 0 bases, with 16 bases between. The CDR3 region is CASSSYREGVSGANVLTF. The CDR3 nucleotides read TGTGCCAGCAGCTCATACAGGGAGGGGGTCTCTGGGGCCAACGTCCTGACTTTC. The whole variable domain, filled in from reference TRBV13 and TRBJ2-6, reads AAGVIQSPRHLIKEKRETATLKCYPIPRHDTVYWYQQGPGQDPQFLISFYEKMQSDKGSIPDRFSAQQFSDYHSELNMSSLELGDSALYFCASSSYREGVSGANVLTFGAGSRLTVL.

This clonotype appeared many times. The chain combines TRBV20-1 with TRBJ1-5, with TRBD1 identical over 11 bases. This CDR3 has 13 residues. Germline V gene sequence: CDR1 DFQATT, CDR2 SNEGSKA (reference sequence). Unmatched junction bases numbered 5, after V lost 6 bases and J lost 7 bases. CDR3 amino acids: CSARTGGGQPQHF. CDR3 bases: TGCAGTGCCCGGACAGGGGGCGGACAGCCCCAGCATTTT.

This clonotype was detected only a few times. This chain uses TRBV13 with TRBJ2-3; the match to TRBD2 covers 8 bases. Germline CDR1 reads PRHDT; CDR2 reads FYEKMQ (reference sequence). V shed 7 bases, J shed 5 bases, and the junction held 14 bases outside the gene matches. The CDR3 runs 16 residues. The CDR3 region is CASTDRGRLVRDTQYF. DNA of the CDR3: TGTGCCAGCACCGACCGCGGGAGGCTGGTAAGAGATACGCAGTATTTT.

This clonotype was counted ten times or more. This chain joins TRBV10-3 and TRBJ2-3; 14 nucleotides align to TRBD2. There are 20 residues in the CDR3. Germline V gene data show CDR1 as ENHRY and CDR2 as SYGVKD. The V segment lost 0 bases and the J segment 1 base; nucleotides outside the gene matches: 9. CDR3 bases: TGTGCCATCAGTGAGTCGATTCCGGGACTAGCGGGAGCGCGCACAGATACGCAGTATTTT. Protein product: CAISESIPGLAGARTDTQYF.

The table lists this clonotype with many counts. This sequence joins TRBV19 and TRBJ2-1; 9 bases fit TRBD1. The CDR3 extends over 15 amino acids. Germline trimming cut 7 bases from V and 2 bases from J; bases unmatched to any gene: 6. Germline V lookup: CDR1 LNHDA, CDR2 SQIVND (reference sequence). The CDR3 DNA reads as TGTGCCAGTACCGTGACAGGGGGAACCTACAATGAGCAGTTCTTC. This encodes CASTVTGGTYNEQFF.

Ten or more counts support this clonotype. The V gene is TRBV4-1, the J gene TRBJ2-7; D might be TRBD1 or TRBD2, each matching 5 bases. The germline CDR1 and CDR2 sequences are MGHRA and YSYEKL. Trimming took 4 bases from V and 5 from J, leaving 12 bases between them. The CDR3 is made up of 13 amino acids. The CDR3 reads CASSRVRGDEQYF. CDR3 DNA: TGCGCCAGCAGCCGGGTGAGGGGAGACGAGCAGTACTTC.